The next 3 T cell receptor beta chains were all read from a single sample in a study of immune evolution from preneoplasia to lung adenocarcinoma. Clones were sequenced by immunoSEQ multiplex PCR, and TCRdb holds only the in-frame ones, with some missing. The table has thousands of clones, approximately 88% seen once. Sequencing used FFPE lung adenocarcinoma in situ tissue. The receptors stem from a donor older than 65 with lung adenocarcinoma.

This rearrangement joins TRBV7-2 to TRBJ2-1; no clear D. V lost 5 bases to trimming and J lost 2 bases, with 4 bases between them. The germline gives CDR1 SGHTA, CDR2 FQGNSA. This CDR3 region has 12 residues. The CDR3 coding sequence is TGTGCCAGCAGCCGACCCTACAATGAGCAGTTCTTC. Translated: CASSRPYNEQFF.

This clone has only one observation. CDR3 in DNA: TGTGCCAGCAGAACAGGGGAAAACACTGAAGCTTTCTTT. Translation: CASRTGENTEAFF. The J gene is TRBJ1-1, the V gene TRBV6-1; 7 nucleotides line up with TRBD1. The CDR3 is 13 residues long. Germline V gene sequence: CDR1 MNHNS, CDR2 SASEGT. J lost 2 bases, V lost 6 bases, and 3 bases had no gene match.

The rearrangement joins TRBV29-1 to TRBJ1-1, with a tentative D call TRBD1 (5 bases). This CDR3 comprises 12 residues. The V end lost 7 bases, the J end lost 4 bases, and 13 bases lay between the germline ends. Germline CDR1 reads SQVTM; CDR2 reads ANQGSEA. The CDR3 sequence: CSGAWGGTEAFF. Written as DNA, the CDR3 is TGCAGCGGCGCTTGGGGCGGCACTGAAGCTTTCTTT.